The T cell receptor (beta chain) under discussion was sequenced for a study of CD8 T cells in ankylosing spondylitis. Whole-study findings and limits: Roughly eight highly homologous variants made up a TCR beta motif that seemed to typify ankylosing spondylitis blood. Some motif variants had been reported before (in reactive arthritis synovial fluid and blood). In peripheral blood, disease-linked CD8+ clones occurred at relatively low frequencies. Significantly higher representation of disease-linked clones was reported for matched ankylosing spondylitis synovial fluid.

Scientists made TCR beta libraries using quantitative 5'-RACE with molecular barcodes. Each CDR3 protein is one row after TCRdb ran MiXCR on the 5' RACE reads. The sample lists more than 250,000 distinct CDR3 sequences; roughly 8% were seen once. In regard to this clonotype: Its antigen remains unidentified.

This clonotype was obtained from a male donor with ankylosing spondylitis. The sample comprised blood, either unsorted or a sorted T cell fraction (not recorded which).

CDR3 region: CAWSQRGLQYF. The DNA of the CDR3 is TGTGCCTGGAGTCAAAGAGGATTGCAGTACTTC. The chain is built from TRBV30 and TRBJ2-7, with no clear D. The germline V gene encodes CDR1 GTSNPN and CDR2 SVGIG (reference sequence). The CDR3 runs 11 residues. Trimming took 2 bases from V and 9 from J, leaving 11 bases between them.